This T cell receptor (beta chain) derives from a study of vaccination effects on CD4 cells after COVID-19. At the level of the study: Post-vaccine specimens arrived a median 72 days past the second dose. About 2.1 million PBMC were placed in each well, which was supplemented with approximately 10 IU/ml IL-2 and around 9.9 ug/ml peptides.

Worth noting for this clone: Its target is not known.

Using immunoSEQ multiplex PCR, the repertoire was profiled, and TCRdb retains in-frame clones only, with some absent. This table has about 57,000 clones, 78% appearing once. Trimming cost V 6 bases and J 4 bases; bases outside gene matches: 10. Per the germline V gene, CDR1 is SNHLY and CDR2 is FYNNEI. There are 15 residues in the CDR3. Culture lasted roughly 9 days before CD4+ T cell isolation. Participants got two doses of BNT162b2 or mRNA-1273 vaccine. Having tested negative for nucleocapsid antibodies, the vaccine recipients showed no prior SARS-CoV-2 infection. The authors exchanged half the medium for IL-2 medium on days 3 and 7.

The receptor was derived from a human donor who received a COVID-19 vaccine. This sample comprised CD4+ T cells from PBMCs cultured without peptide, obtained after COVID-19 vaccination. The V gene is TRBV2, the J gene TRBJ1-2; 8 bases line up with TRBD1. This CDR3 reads CASRDRVMTVYGYTF. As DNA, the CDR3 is TGTGCCAGCAGGGACAGGGTGATGACCGTCTATGGCTACACCTTC.